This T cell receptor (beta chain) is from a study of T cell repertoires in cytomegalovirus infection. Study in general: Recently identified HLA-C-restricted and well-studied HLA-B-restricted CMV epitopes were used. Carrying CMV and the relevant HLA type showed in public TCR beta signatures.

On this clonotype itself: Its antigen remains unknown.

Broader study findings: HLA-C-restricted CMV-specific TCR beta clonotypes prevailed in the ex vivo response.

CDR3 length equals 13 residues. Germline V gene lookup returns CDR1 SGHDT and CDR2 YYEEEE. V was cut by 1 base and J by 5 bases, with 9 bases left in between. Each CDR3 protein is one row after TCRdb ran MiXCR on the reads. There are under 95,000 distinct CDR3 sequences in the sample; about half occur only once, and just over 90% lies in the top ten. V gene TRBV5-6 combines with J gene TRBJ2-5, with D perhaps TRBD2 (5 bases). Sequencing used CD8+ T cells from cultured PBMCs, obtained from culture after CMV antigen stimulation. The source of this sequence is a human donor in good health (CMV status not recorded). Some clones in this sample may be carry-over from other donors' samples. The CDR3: CASSLWWEETQYF. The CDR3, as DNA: TGTGCCAGCAGCTTGTGGTGGGAGGAGACCCAGTACTTC.